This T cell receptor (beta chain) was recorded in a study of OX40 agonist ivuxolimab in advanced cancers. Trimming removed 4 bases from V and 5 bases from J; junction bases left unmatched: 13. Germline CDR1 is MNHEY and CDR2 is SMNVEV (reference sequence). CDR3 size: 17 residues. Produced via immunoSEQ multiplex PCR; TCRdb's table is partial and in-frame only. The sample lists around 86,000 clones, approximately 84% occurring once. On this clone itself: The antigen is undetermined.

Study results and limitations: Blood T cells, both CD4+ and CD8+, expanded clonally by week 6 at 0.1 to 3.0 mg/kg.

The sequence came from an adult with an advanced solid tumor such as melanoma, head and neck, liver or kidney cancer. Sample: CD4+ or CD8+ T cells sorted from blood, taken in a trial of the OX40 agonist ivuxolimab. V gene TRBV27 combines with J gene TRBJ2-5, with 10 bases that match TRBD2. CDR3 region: CASSSRRSGGELETQYF. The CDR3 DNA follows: TGTGCCAGCAGTTCCCGGAGGAGCGGGGGGGAATTGGAGACCCAGTACTTC.